This T cell receptor (beta chain) appears in the sequencing data of a study of blood T cell repertoires in COVID-19. Assay: immunoSEQ multiplex PCR; the TCRdb copy retains only in-frame clones and omits some. In the table there are 290,000 or so clones, around 87% of which are singletons. The sequence derives from a man in his 70s with acute or convalescent COVID-19. Specimen: peripheral blood.

This CDR3 is CASRARQVRSAFF. The CDR3 coding sequence is TGTGCCAGCAGAGCCCGACAGGTCCGCTCGGCTTTCTTT. V is TRBV6-5 and J is TRBJ1-1; TRBD1 might be the D (6 bases). V was trimmed by 6 bases and J by 11 bases, leaving 19 bases between them. CDR1 MNHEY and CDR2 SVGAGI come from the germline V gene. The CDR3 sequence is 13 residues long.